The present entry profiles one TCR beta chain with its context. This clonotype was found a few times. Its antigen target is currently unknown. Base qualities are not recorded, but no much larger clone differs from it by a single base. The data were obtained in a study of T cells after yellow fever vaccination (dated 2019 in TCRdb). A note on the overall study: The SMART-Seq v4 Ultra Low Input RNA kit was used to prepare libraries from fractions with low cell numbers. Two healthy male donors made up the cohort, one aged 18 to 30 years and the other aged 30 to 39 years. To follow T-cell clones before and after both primary and booster YFV17D yellow fever vaccination, bulk TCR alpha and beta repertoires underwent longitudinal sequencing. Bulk PBMC replicates and cell subsets were isolated from blood drawn at multiple timepoints before and after both primary and secondary immunization.

From cysteine to phenylalanine, the CDR3 is 14 amino acids long. The only DNA kept is the CDR3, 42 bases in frame from the first base. For CDR1 and CDR2, the germline V gene (reference sequence) lists MNHEY and SMNVEV. Trimming takes 7 bases from V and 7 bases from J, and the germline ends sit 19 bases apart. Interpreted using the paper, the treatment or condition label stands for: live attenuated yellow fever vaccine strain. Two biological replicates of bulk PBMCs were collected at each blood-draw timepoint. PBMCs were isolated from peripheral blood using a standard Ficoll-Paque protocol. RNA was extracted with TriZol from bulk PBMCs, CD4 and CD8 fractions, and dextramer-positive and dextramer-negative fractions. Synthesis of TCR cDNA relied on 5'RACE template switching, a step that introduced a universal primer site along with unique molecular identifiers. cDNA synthesis was primed from both the TCR alpha and TCR beta constant segments. Libraries were amplified in two PCR steps, with sample barcodes and sequencing adapters added in the second step. Libraries were sequenced on Illumina HiSeq 2500 (2x100 bp) or NovaSeq (2x150 bp). For the original study's pipeline: Demultiplexing of reads and collapsing into UMI consensus sequences were performed with MIGEC, and V(D)J alignment was carried out with MiXCR. Using edgeR on replicate PBMC samples, clonotypes were called vaccine-responding if FDR was below 0.01 and the log2 fold change was above 5 up to day 15. Bulk clonotypes were assigned CD4 or CD8 identity according to which sequenced CD4 or CD8 repertoire held them at higher abundance. TCRdb reprocessing: public reads trimmed at Q25 with fastp, clones called with MiXCR, in-frame beta chains kept. Every distinct CDR3 protein forms one entry, paired with its most common genes and DNA. The V and J calls were determined by TCRdb, not by the authors. The sample table holds 500,000 to 650,000 distinct CDR3 sequences, of which around an eighth were seen once. The top ten clones comprise about 15% of the sample.

Here is what the overall study found, with its caveats: Most clones expanded after primary vaccination were re-detected after the booster (about 96% of CD4 and around 86% of CD8), suggesting broad memory maintenance. Because the study included only a couple of donors, the extent to which the findings can be generalized is limited. A small fraction of clonotypes showed up in both the CD4 and CD8 compartments, probably as a result of convergent recombination. Computational filtering was required because FACS-sorted repertoires could contain abundant contaminating clonotypes from the bulk population. The secondary T-cell response was weaker than the primary response but faster, peaking on day 5 instead of day 15.

This sample comprised PBMCs, obtained on the day of the yellow fever booster vaccination. The chain is encoded by TRBV27 joined to TRBJ1-2; TRBD1 is possibly the D segment (6 matching bases). This sequence originates from a young man who received the YFV17D yellow fever vaccine. The CDR3 reads CASTSITGHIGYTF. At the DNA level, the sequence is TGTGCCAGCACCTCTATTACAGGGCACATTGGCTACACCTTC.